The 17 T cell receptor beta chains below come from one sample, sequenced in a study of control samples from healthy donors and cancer patients. Libraries were prepared by immunoSEQ multiplex PCR; TCRdb keeps only in-frame clonotypes and omits some of them. The sample lists under 150,000 clones; around 87% were seen once. The specimen sequenced was blood. The source of these receptors is a man in his forties or fifties in good health.

The V and J genes are TRBV5-6 and TRBJ1-1, with no clear D. The V end was cut by 2 bases, the J end by 1 base, with 12 bases between. The CDR3 runs to 15 residues. Germline V gives CDR1 SGHDT, CDR2 YYEEEE. The CDR3 region is CASSLFGRSNTEAFF. The CDR3, as DNA: TGTGCCAGCAGCTTATTCGGCAGATCGAACACTGAAGCTTTCTTT.

The V call is TRBV13, the J call TRBJ1-1; no reliable D call. This CDR3 spans 12 amino acids. The germline V and J ends were trimmed by 3 bases and 6 bases, with 8 bases remaining between them. Per the germline V gene, CDR1 is PRHDT and CDR2 is FYEKMQ (reference sequence). The DNA of the CDR3 is TGTGCCAGCAGCTTTTACGGGGCTGAAGCTTTCTTT. It is translated as CASSFYGAEAFF.

This clone was recorded once. The chain links TRBV9 to TRBJ1-1; 7 bases map to TRBD1. Germline V gene data show CDR1 as SGDLS and CDR2 as YYNGEE. CDR3 length equals 15 residues. Unmatched junction bases numbered 6, after V lost 3 bases and J lost 1 base. This CDR3 reads CASSDTGTANTEAFF. DNA of the CDR3: TGTGCCAGCAGCGATACCGGGACAGCGAACACTGAAGCTTTCTTT.

This chain uses TRBV18 with TRBJ2-3; 7 bases line up with TRBD2. Trimming took 6 bases from V and 2 from J; bases not matched to a gene: 11. The CDR3 sequence is 16 residues long. Germline V lookup: CDR1 KGHSH, CDR2 LQKENI. In DNA form, the CDR3 reads TGTGCCAGCTCTGGAGGGCTAGCGGACGACACAGATACGCAGTATTTT. Encoded protein: CASSGGLADDTDTQYF.

The gene calls are TRBV9 and TRBJ2-1, with D perhaps being TRBD1 or TRBD2 (6 bases each). Germline V gene lookup returns CDR1 SGDLS and CDR2 YYNGEE. The CDR3 runs to 16 residues. V lost 2 bases and J lost 0, with 12 bases in between. This chain's CDR3 is CASSVPKGGSYNEQFF. The CDR3 DNA is TGTGCCAGCAGCGTTCCTAAGGGGGGCTCCTACAATGAGCAGTTCTTC.

The chain combines TRBV3-1 (or the pseudogene TRBV3-2) with TRBJ2-3; 11 nucleotides align to TRBD2. After removal of 1 base from V and 3 bases from J, the junction contained 9 bases not matched to a gene. Germline CDR1 and CDR2: LGHDT and YNNKEL (reference sequence). This CDR3 contains 18 residues. The CDR3 nucleotides read TGTGCCAGCAGCCAAGGCCATTTAGCGGGGGGGCTGACAGATACGCAGTATTTT. It codes for CASSQGHLAGGLTDTQYF.

J is TRBJ1-5 and V is TRBV6-5, with unresolved D. Germline-derived CDR1 and CDR2 are MNHEY and SVGAGI. The CDR3 is 13 amino acids. V shed 4 bases and J shed 4 bases, with 8 bases lying between them. DNA of the CDR3: TGTGCCAGCAGTTGGCAGGAGAATCAGCCCCAGCATTTT. Its translation: CASSWQENQPQHF.

This clone was seen a few times. V is TRBV5-4 and J is TRBJ1-2; TRBD1 matches 10 bases. The CDR3 loop spans 15 amino acids. Germline assignment: CDR1 SGHNT and CDR2 YYREEE (reference sequence). V lost 3 bases, J lost 4 bases, and 6 bases stayed unmatched. CDR3 in DNA: TGTGCCAGCAGCTCCCGACAGGGGGCTTTCTATGGCTACACCTTC. This codes for CASSSRQGAFYGYTF.

This chain links TRBV5-5 with TRBJ1-2; the D is unclear. The CDR3 contains 14 residues. The germline V gene has CDR1 SGHKS and CDR2 YYEKEE (reference sequence). The V end was cut by 1 base, the J end by 2 bases, with 9 bases between. CDR3 in amino acids: CASSLLPGNYGYTF. Here the CDR3 DNA reads TGTGCCAGCAGCTTGCTCCCCGGCAACTATGGCTACACCTTC. The full variable domain, rest sourced from reference TRBV5-5 and TRBJ1-2, is DAGVTQSPTHLIKTRGQQVTLRCSPISGHKSVSWYQQVLGQGPQFIFQYYEKEERGRGNFPDRFSARQFPNYSSELNVNALLLGDSALYLCASSLLPGNYGYTFGSGTRLTVV.

V and J are TRBV19 and TRBJ1-5; maybe TRBD1 (5 bases). Germline loops: CDR1 LNHDA, CDR2 SQIVND (reference sequence). V dropped 8 bases and J dropped 2 bases, with 13 bases sitting between them. This CDR3 contains 14 residues. The CDR3 DNA reads as TGTGCCAGTTTACCGTGGGGGGGCAATCAGCCCCAGCATTTT. Translated, it gives CASLPWGGNQPQHF.

The CDR3 loop is CASSYSFKVPNYGYTF. In DNA form, the CDR3 reads TGTGCCAGCAGTTACTCGTTCAAGGTTCCTAACTATGGCTACACCTTC. The rearrangement links TRBV6-2 or TRBV6-3 to TRBJ1-2; unclear D gene. The germline V gene encodes CDR1 MNHEY and CDR2 SVGEGT. Trimming took off 0 bases at V and 0 bases at J, with 11 bases between the two ends. The CDR3 extends over 16 amino acids.

The CDR3 loop reads CAWRTGGFYGYTF. The CDR3 DNA follows: TGTGCCTGGAGGACAGGGGGGTTCTATGGCTACACCTTC. The J gene is TRBJ1-2, the V gene TRBV30, with 9 bases fitting TRBD1. There are 13 residues in the CDR3. Germline V CDR1 and CDR2: GTSNPN, SVGIG (reference sequence). V trimming: 3 bases; J trimming: 4 bases; junction bases outside the gene matches: 3.

CDR3 residues: CASSRGQITSGNTIYF. CDR3 DNA sequence: TGCGCCAGCAGCAGGGGACAGATAACCTCTGGAAACACCATATATTTT. This sequence joins TRBV5-1 and TRBJ1-3; TRBD1 agrees at 7 bases. CDR1 is SGHRS and CDR2 is YFSETQ in the germline V gene. CDR3 length: 16 residues. The ends lost 4 bases at V and 0 bases at J; junction bases unmatched: 7.

The chain combines TRBV5-1 with TRBJ1-6; TRBD1 is a possible D gene (6 bases). Germline assignment: CDR1 SGHRS and CDR2 YFSETQ. Trimming cost V 0 bases and J 6 bases, with 13 bases left between them. The CDR3 spans 16 residues. CDR3 in amino acids: CASSLDPGRGNSPLHF. CDR3 DNA: TGCGCCAGCAGCTTGGACCCAGGCAGGGGTAATTCACCCCTCCACTTT.

The J gene is TRBJ2-1, the V gene TRBV24-1; TRBD2 might be the D (5 bases). The germline V and J ends were trimmed by 5 bases and 7 bases, with 8 bases remaining between them. The CDR3 consists of 12 residues. The V gene's germline CDR1 is KGHDR and CDR2 SFDVKD. Written as DNA, the CDR3 is TGTGCCACCAGTGTGGGGAGAAATGAGCAGTTCTTC. It specifies CATSVGRNEQFF.

The V and J genes are TRBV6-5 and TRBJ1-2; no clear D gene. The CDR3 is 14 residues long. Trimming took 0 bases from V and 4 from J, leaving 9 bases between them. The germline V gene has CDR1 MNHEY and CDR2 SVGAGI. The CDR3, as DNA: TGTGCCAGCAGTTACTCGAGGCTCTTCTATGGCTACACCTTC. Translating gives CASSYSRLFYGYTF.

This clone was counted a few times. The rearrangement links TRBV5-1 to TRBJ1-6; D not resolved. The CDR3 spans 13 residues. V shed 5 bases and J shed 8 bases, with 11 bases lying between them. CDR1 and CDR2 from the germline V gene are SGHRS and YFSETQ. CDR3 loop: CASRTDGDSPLHF. The DNA of the CDR3 is TGCGCCAGCAGAACCGACGGGGATTCACCCCTCCACTTT.